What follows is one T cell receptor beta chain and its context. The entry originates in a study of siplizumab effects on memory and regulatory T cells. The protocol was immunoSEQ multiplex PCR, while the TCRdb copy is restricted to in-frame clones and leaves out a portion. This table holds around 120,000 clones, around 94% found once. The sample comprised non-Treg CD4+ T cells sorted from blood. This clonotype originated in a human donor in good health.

Here the CDR3 DNA reads TGTGCCAGCAGCTTAGGCTCGGCCATCTCCTACAATGAGCAGTTCTTC. Encoded protein: CASSLGSAISYNEQFF. The rearrangement joins TRBV7-9 to TRBJ2-1; D unclear. Germline CDR1 SEHNR, CDR2 FQNEAQ (reference sequence). V was clipped by 1 base and J by 0 bases, with 10 bases between them. The CDR3 is 16 amino acids.